Listed here are 16 T cell receptor beta chains from one sample, sequenced in a study of response to subunit inactivated influenza vaccine. TCRdb redid the calling of the RT-PCR reads with MiXCR, one entry per CDR3 protein. The data contain around 750,000 distinct CDR3 sequences, around 20% of them singletons. The sequences come from PBMCs from blood, collected 5 days after vaccination. These receptors were collected from a man in his fifties who received an inactivated influenza vaccine.

The rearrangement links TRBV12-3 or TRBV12-4 to TRBJ2-1, with 7 bases fitting TRBD2. The V segment lost 5 bases and the J segment 6 bases; nucleotides outside the gene matches: 7. This CDR3 is built from 14 residues. The CDR3 nucleotides are TGTGCCAGCAGTCCGACGGGACTACCCAATGAGCAGTTCTTC. Its protein is CASSPTGLPNEQFF.

The CDR3 DNA reads TGCGCCAGCAGCCCTCCAGGAGCTAATTCACCCCTCCACTTT. This gives the protein CASSPPGANSPLHF. The V gene is TRBV5-1, the J gene TRBJ1-6; the D is unclear. The V end was cut by 4 bases, the J end by 6 bases, with 11 bases between. This CDR3 is built from 14 residues. CDR1 is SGHRS and CDR2 is YFSETQ in the germline V gene. Based on the CDR3 plus reference TRBV5-1 and TRBJ1-6, the full variable domain is KAGVTQTPRYLIKTRGQQVTLSCSPISGHRSVSWYQQTPGQGLQFLFEYFSETQRNKGNFPGRFSGRQFSNSRSEMNVSTLELGDSALYLCASSPPGANSPLHFGNGTRLTVT.

The J gene is TRBJ2-7, the V gene TRBV4-3; the match to TRBD1 covers 7 bases. J lost 0 bases, V lost 0 bases, and 8 bases had no gene match. Germline values: CDR1 LGHNA, CDR2 YSLEER. The CDR3 is 17 residues long. CDR3 in DNA: TGCGCCAGCAGCCAAGATGTATGGGACAGAAGCTCCTACGAGCAGTACTTC. Its protein is CASSQDVWDRSSYEQYF.

The rearrangement joins TRBV13 to TRBJ2-1, with TRBD2 matching 8 bases. The germline gives CDR1 PRHDT, CDR2 FYEKMQ (reference sequence). The J segment lost 8 bases and the V segment lost 7 bases, leaving 13 bases of the junction unmatched. This CDR3 spans 15 amino acids. The CDR3 bases are TGTGCCAGCACCTTGCGGGGTAGCGGGACCGATGAGCAGTTCTTC. As protein: CASTLRGSGTDEQFF.

This chain uses TRBV7-9 with TRBJ2-1; 7 bases agree with TRBD2. The CDR3 is made up of 17 amino acids. The germline CDR1 and CDR2 sequences are SEHNR and FQNEAQ (reference sequence). V trimming: 5 bases; J trimming: 2 bases; junction bases outside the gene matches: 12. The CDR3 spells CASSKNPGGRPYNEQFF. The CDR3 DNA is TGTGCCAGCAGCAAAAACCCCGGGGGGAGGCCCTACAATGAGCAGTTCTTC.

This clonotype has a handful of counts. The chain joins TRBV13 to TRBJ2-7; 9 bases line up with TRBD2. This CDR3 has 15 residues. Trimming removed 6 bases from V and 4 bases from J; junction bases left unmatched: 10. The germline gives CDR1 PRHDT, CDR2 FYEKMQ (reference sequence). The CDR3 DNA follows: TGTGCCAGCAGAGGGCCGGGACTAGCCCCGTACGAGCAGTACTTC. Translation: CASRGPGLAPYEQYF.

V is TRBV10-3 and J is TRBJ2-3; 7 bases line up with TRBD2. Looked up from germline, CDR1 is ENHRY and CDR2 is SYGVKD. The CDR3 extends over 16 amino acids. J lost 0 bases, V lost 6 bases, and 9 bases had no gene match. DNA for the CDR3: TGTGCCATCAGAAGAACGGGAGGCTCTAGCACAGATACGCAGTATTTT. It codes for CAIRRTGGSSTDTQYF.

The chain uses TRBV2 and TRBJ1-1; 7 nucleotides align to TRBD1. Germline assignment: CDR1 SNHLY and CDR2 FYNNEI. The V gene end was trimmed by 4 bases and the J gene end by 0 bases; junction bases not matched to a gene: 5. The CDR3 contains 15 residues. CDR3 nucleotide sequence: TGTGCCAGCAGTGGGGGACAGCGCTTGAACACTGAAGCTTTCTTT. It translates to CASSGGQRLNTEAFF.

A note on this clonotype: It may be a read error: a sequence one base away is much more abundant. The conserved final phenylalanine or tryptophan is absent from the CDR3, which likely points to a read error. J is TRBJ2-7 and V is TRBV4-2, with 12 bases matching TRBD2. The CDR3 has 16 residues. The V gene's germline CDR1 is LGHNA and CDR2 YNFKEQ. Unmatched junction bases numbered 8, after V lost 3 bases and J lost 5 bases. The CDR3 sequence: CASSQDLAGGPNEQYL. The CDR3 region has the DNA TGTGCCAGCAGCCAGGACCTAGCGGGGGGGCCCAACGAGCAGTACCTC.

This chain uses TRBV29-1 with TRBJ2-5; the D gene is possibly TRBD1 (6 bases). Trimming shortened V by 3 bases and J by 2 bases, and 13 bases separated the two germline ends. The CDR3 loop spans 14 amino acids. Germline values: CDR1 SQVTM, CDR2 ANQGSEA. CDR3 residues: CSVDTGRPQETQYF. The CDR3 DNA reads as TGCAGCGTTGACACAGGGAGACCTCAAGAGACCCAGTACTTC.

This clonotype was detected a few times. V gene TRBV7-2 combines with J gene TRBJ1-3, with D uncertain. This CDR3 spans 15 amino acids. Trimming left V 5 bases short and J 0 bases short, with 11 bases between. CDR1 is SGHTA and CDR2 is FQGNSA in the germline V gene. CDR3 loop: CASSITGSSGNTIYF. CDR3 DNA: TGTGCCAGCAGCATAACCGGGTCCTCTGGAAACACCATATATTTT.

This clonotype came up a few times. The J gene is TRBJ1-1, the V gene TRBV10-2, with D unclear. The CDR3 has 13 residues. Germline assignment: CDR1 WSHSY and CDR2 SAAADI. With 8 bases removed from V and 4 bases from J, the gap between germline ends came to 14 bases. This chain's CDR3 is CASWLVGATEAFF. CDR3 DNA: TGCGCCAGCTGGTTGGTGGGAGCCACTGAAGCTTTCTTT.

This chain uses TRBV20-1 with TRBJ2-1, with 7 bases identical to TRBD2. The CDR3 is made up of 13 amino acids. Germline CDR1 is DFQATT and CDR2 is SNEGSKA (reference sequence). Trimming took 5 bases from V and 1 from J; bases not matched to a gene: 2. This chain's CDR3 is CSAFSGSYNEQFF. As DNA, the CDR3 is TGCAGTGCTTTTAGCGGGTCCTACAATGAGCAGTTCTTC.

The gene calls are TRBV6-5 and TRBJ2-5, with 7 bases lining up with TRBD2. The CDR3 runs to 17 residues. J was trimmed by 3 bases and V by 0 bases; bases with no gene match: 10. The V gene's germline CDR1 is MNHEY and CDR2 SVGAGI. In DNA form, the CDR3 reads TGTGCCAGCAGTTACTCGAGGGCTAGCGGCCACAAAGAGACCCAGTACTTC. The encoded protein is CASSYSRASGHKETQYF.

The V call is TRBV7-9, the J call TRBJ2-7; D is perhaps TRBD2 (6 bases). This CDR3 comprises 15 residues. V was cut by 2 bases and J by 3 bases, with 14 bases left in between. Germline V gives CDR1 SEHNR, CDR2 FQNEAQ (reference sequence). CDR3 loop: CASSLRSGELYEQYF. For the CDR3, the DNA is TGTGCCAGCAGCTTACGGTCGGGGGAACTCTACGAGCAGTACTTC.

This sequence joins TRBV6-2 or TRBV6-3 and TRBJ2-6; tentatively, D is TRBD1 (6 bases). Trimming left V 6 bases short and J 3 bases short, with 9 bases between. Germline V gene lookup returns CDR1 MNHEY and CDR2 SVGEGT. CDR3 size: 14 residues. CDR3 amino acids: CASRTGFGANVLTF. CDR3 DNA: TGTGCCAGCAGGACAGGTTTTGGGGCCAACGTCCTGACTTTC.